This T cell receptor beta chain is from a study of early T cells in non-severe SARS-CoV-2 infection. Study information: Sequencing of bulk RNA from unsorted whole blood was done, without chain pairing. Whole-study results and caveats: Private and CD4 specificities were missed by VDJdb matching, which favored anti-spike CD8 responses.

With 0 bases removed from V and 7 bases from J, the gap between germline ends came to 14 bases. Germline CDR1 SGHRS, CDR2 YFSETQ. The CDR3 length is 15 residues. A word on this clonotype: Its specificity is not known.

Researchers tagged individual cDNA molecules with unique molecular identifiers. TCRdb fed the 5' RACE reads into MiXCR, producing one record per CDR3 protein. The table shows about 130,000 distinct CDR3 sequences, with just under 15% occurring only once. The V call is TRBV5-1, the J call TRBJ1-5, with D possibly TRBD1 on 5 matching bases. The specimen was whole blood. This clonotype was obtained from an adult who was a healthcare worker with PCR-confirmed SARS-CoV-2 infection or an uninfected control (not recorded which). CDR3 DNA sequence: TGCGCCAGCAGCTTGGCCGGGGACGGGGAACAGCCCCAGCATTTT. Protein product: CASSLAGDGEQPQHF.